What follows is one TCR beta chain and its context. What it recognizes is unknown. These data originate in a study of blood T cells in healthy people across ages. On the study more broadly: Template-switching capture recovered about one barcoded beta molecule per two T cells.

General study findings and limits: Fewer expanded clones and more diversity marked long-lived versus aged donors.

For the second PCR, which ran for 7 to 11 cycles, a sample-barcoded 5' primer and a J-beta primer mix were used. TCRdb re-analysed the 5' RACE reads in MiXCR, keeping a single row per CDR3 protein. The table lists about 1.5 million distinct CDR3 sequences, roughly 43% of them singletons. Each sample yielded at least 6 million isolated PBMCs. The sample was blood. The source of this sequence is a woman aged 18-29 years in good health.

The CDR3 loop is CASSRSSGVETQYF. CDR3 DNA sequence: TGTGCCAGCAGCCGTTCGTCTGGGGTGGAGACCCAGTACTTC. This rearrangement joins TRBV7-9 to TRBJ2-5; unclear D gene. V lost 5 bases and J lost 5, with 15 bases in between. The CDR3 runs 14 residues. Germline values: CDR1 SEHNR, CDR2 FQNEAQ (reference sequence).